The clone carrying this TCR beta chain was observed many times. Its antigen is not known. Trimming pared 7 bases from V and 8 bases from J, leaving 9 bases between. CDR3 length equals 11 residues. The data stem from a study of T cells after yellow fever vaccination. Study-wide findings and caveats: Weaker, the secondary response peaked sooner, at day 5 versus 15.

Template switching with 5'RACE generated the TCR cDNA and added a universal primer site and UMIs. TCRdb independently ran MiXCR on the 5' RACE reads; one entry per CDR3 protein. In the table there are more than 95,000 distinct CDR3 sequences, 7.2% of which are singletons. This TCR came from a man aged 18 to 29 who received the YFV17D yellow fever vaccine. The source material was CD4+ T cells sorted from PBMCs, sampled approximately 40 days after the first yellow fever vaccination. The rearrangement uses TRBV12-3 or TRBV12-4 and TRBJ2-1; D not resolved. CDR3 nucleotide sequence: TGTGCCAGCACCCCCTGGGATGAGCAGTTCTTC. Its protein is CASTPWDEQFF.